One T cell receptor (beta chain) is described in this entry. Mismatch with germline at one junction end may stem from a read error. These data originate in a study of identical twins. CDR3 length: 15 amino acids. TCRdb reanalysed the 5' RACE reads using MiXCR and keeps one entry per CDR3 protein. Seen here are roughly 500,000 distinct CDR3 sequences, roughly 21% observed once, and the top ten hold around 0.9%. These sequences were also reported in another study, on T cells expressing NK-cell markers. That paper states: A few donors' CD3+CD56-NKG2C+ cells were dominated by the same clonotypes. Unclear, still, was the HCMV specificity of the expanded NKG2C+ T cell clones.

The chain joins TRBV12-3 or TRBV12-4 to TRBJ2-3, with D possibly being TRBD1 or TRBD2 (6 bases each). The TCR sequence derives from a woman aged 18-30 years in good health. Input material: CD4+ T cells sorted from blood. The CDR3 protein is CATSSGRTATDTQYF. In DNA form, the CDR3 reads TGTGCCACCAGTTCGGGGAGGACAGCCACAGATACGCAGTATTTT.